The 3 T cell receptor beta chains below come from one sample, sequenced in a study of T cell responses to AZD1222 COVID-19 vaccine. Method: immunoSEQ multiplex PCR; TCRdb's copy keeps in-frame clones and lacks some. The sample contains 120,000 to 150,000 clones, roughly 90% of which appear only once. The source was peripheral blood, collected 28 days after the second AZD1222 dose. The receptors derive from an adult who received the AZD1222 COVID-19 vaccine.

CDR3 sequence: CASSQFPGPEGNTIYF. CDR3 nucleotides: TGTGCCAGCAGCCAATTTCCGGGCCCGGAGGGAAACACCATATATTTT. The chain is built from TRBV3-1 (or the pseudogene TRBV3-2) and TRBJ1-3; D gene uncertain. In germline, CDR1 is LGHDT, CDR2 YNNKEL (reference sequence). Trimming pared 2 bases from V and 4 bases from J, leaving 15 bases between. The CDR3 runs 16 residues.

Only a few counts were recorded for this clone. The genes are TRBV4-3 and TRBJ2-2; no firm D call. This CDR3 contains 14 residues. The V end was cut by 0 bases, the J end by 7 bases, with 9 bases between. Germline CDR1 reads LGHNA; CDR2 reads YSLEER. The CDR3 region has the DNA TGCGCCAGCAGCCAAGATAGGGTTATCGGGGAGCTGTTTTTT. Translating it yields CASSQDRVIGELFF.

This chain uses TRBV28 with TRBJ2-7; TRBD1 agrees at 10 bases. This CDR3 is 15 amino acids long. J lost 3 bases, V lost 6 bases, and 8 bases had no gene match. The germline gives CDR1 MDHEN, CDR2 SYDVKM. CDR3 DNA sequence: TGTGCCAGCAGCCTATGGGGACAGGGGTTCTACGAGCAGTACTTC. This translates into CASSLWGQGFYEQYF.